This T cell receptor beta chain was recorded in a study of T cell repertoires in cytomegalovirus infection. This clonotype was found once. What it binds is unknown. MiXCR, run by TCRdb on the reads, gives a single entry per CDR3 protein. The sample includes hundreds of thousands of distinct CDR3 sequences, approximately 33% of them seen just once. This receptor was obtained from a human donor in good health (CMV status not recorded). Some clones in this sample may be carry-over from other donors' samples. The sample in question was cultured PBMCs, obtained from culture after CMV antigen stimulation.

The CDR3 region has the DNA TGTGCCAGCAGCGGAGCGTCGCCGGAAAAACTGTTTTTT. Translating gives CASSGASPEKLFF. V is TRBV7-9 and J is TRBJ1-4, with D unclear. The V and J ends lost 5 bases and 8 bases respectively, with 12 bases between them. The CDR3 sequence is 13 residues long. Germline loops: CDR1 SEHNR, CDR2 FQNEAQ (reference sequence).